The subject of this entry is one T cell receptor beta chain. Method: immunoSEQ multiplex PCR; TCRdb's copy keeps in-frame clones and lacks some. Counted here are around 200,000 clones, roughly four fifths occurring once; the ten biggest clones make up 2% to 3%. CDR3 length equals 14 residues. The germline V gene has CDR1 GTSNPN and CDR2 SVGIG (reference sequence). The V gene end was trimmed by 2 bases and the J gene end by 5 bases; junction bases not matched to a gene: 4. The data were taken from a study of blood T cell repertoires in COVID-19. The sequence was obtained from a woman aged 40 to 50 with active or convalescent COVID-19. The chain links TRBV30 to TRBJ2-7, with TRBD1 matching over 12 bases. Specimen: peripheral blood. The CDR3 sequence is CAWSTGTGGDEQYF. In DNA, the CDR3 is TGTGCCTGGAGTACCGGGACAGGGGGCGACGAGCAGTACTTC.